The 9 T cell receptor beta chains below were found in one sample sequenced in a study of siplizumab effects on memory and regulatory T cells. TCRdb's table, derived via immunoSEQ multiplex PCR, lists solely in-frame clones and lacks some. The sample consists of more than 75,000 clones, roughly 97% of them appearing once. The sample comprised naive CD4+ T cells sorted from blood. The receptor set was obtained from a human donor in good health.

The rearrangement uses TRBV4-3 and TRBJ1-6, with TRBD1 identical over 11 bases. The V gene's germline CDR1 is LGHNA and CDR2 YSLEER. CDR3 size: 18 residues. V dropped 3 bases and J dropped 3; count of bases not matched to a gene: 7. The CDR3: CASSQDTGTGGYNSPLHF. The CDR3 DNA sequence: TGCGCCAGCAGCCAGGATACCGGGACAGGGGGCTATAATTCACCCCTCCACTTT.

J is TRBJ1-5 and V is TRBV28; unclear D gene. The length of the CDR3 is 14 residues. V lost 5 bases, J lost 0 bases, and 8 bases lay in between. CDR1 MDHEN and CDR2 SYDVKM come from the germline V gene. CDR3 bases: TGTGCCAGCAGTGCCGTCTATAGCAATCAGCCCCAGCATTTT. Protein: CASSAVYSNQPQHF.

The V and J genes are TRBV15 and TRBJ1-3; D is uncertain. The ends were cut back, 0 bases at V and 0 bases at J, with 6 bases in the middle. This CDR3 comprises 15 residues. Germline V lookup: CDR1 LNHNV, CDR2 YYDKDF (reference sequence). The CDR3 DNA is TGTGCCACCAGCAGAGACCGGTACTCTGGAAACACCATATATTTT. Its translation: CATSRDRYSGNTIYF.

The chain joins TRBV11-2 to TRBJ1-4; no reliable D call. V shed 4 bases and J shed 7 bases, with 10 bases lying between them. The CDR3 totals 13 residues. The germline V gene encodes CDR1 SGHAT and CDR2 FQNNGV. The CDR3 is CASSSERSEKLFF. For the CDR3, the DNA is TGTGCCAGCAGCTCGGAACGGTCTGAAAAACTGTTTTTT.

The CDR3 DNA follows: TGTGCCAGCAGCTTGGCCCTGATAGGAGAGACCCAGTACTTC. This codes for CASSLALIGETQYF. The chain uses TRBV5-4 and TRBJ2-5; D not resolved. CDR1 is SGHNT, CDR2 YYREEE, per germline (reference sequence). CDR3 length: 14 amino acids. Trimming took off 0 bases at V and 4 bases at J, with 10 bases between the two ends.

Here the CDR3 reads CASSPLGTDYSTF. CDR3 bases: TGTGCCAGCTCACCACTCGGGACCGACTATAGCACCTTC. This sequence joins TRBV18 and TRBJ1-2; possibly TRBD1 for D (5 bases). The CDR3 has 13 residues. V shed 1 base and J shed 13 bases, with 16 bases lying between them. Germline CDR1 reads KGHSH; CDR2 reads LQKENI.

This clone was counted a few times. This rearrangement joins TRBV10-3 to TRBJ1-6; D is ambiguous. The V end was cut by 6 bases, the J end by 8 bases, with 14 bases between. CDR1 is ENHRY and CDR2 is SYGVKD in the germline V gene. CDR3 length equals 14 residues. CDR3: CAIRTTWADSPLHF. In DNA form, the CDR3 reads TGTGCCATCAGGACGACATGGGCAGATTCACCCCTCCACTTT.

This chain uses TRBV7-8 with TRBJ1-1; D may be TRBD1 (6 bases). Germline lookup yields CDR1 SGHVS and CDR2 FQNEAQ. V was clipped by 3 bases and J by 5 bases, with 16 bases between them. The CDR3 is made up of 15 amino acids. The CDR3 DNA reads TGTGCCAGCAGCTTCGAGGGGGGCGCGAGAACTGAAGCTTTCTTT. The encoded protein is CASSFEGGARTEAFF.

The chain joins TRBV5-1 to TRBJ2-3, with TRBD1 identical over 7 bases. The V segment lost 4 bases and the J segment 4 bases; nucleotides outside the gene matches: 6. Germline assignment: CDR1 SGHRS and CDR2 YFSETQ. The CDR3 is 14 residues long. The CDR3 region has the DNA TGCGCCAGCAGCCAGACAGGGCAACCAGATACGCAGTATTTT. This codes for CASSQTGQPDTQYF.